Below are 10 T cell receptor beta chains sequenced from a single sample in a study of regulatory T cells in long-lasting Graves disease. iRepertoire HTBI primers and Arm-PCR of CDR3 regions built TCR beta libraries. TCRdb re-analysed the multiplex PCR reads in MiXCR, keeping a single row per CDR3 protein. In the table there are 400,000 to 500,000 distinct CDR3 sequences, around 20% of which are singletons. Time point meaning: persistent/refractory GD, antithyroid drugs over 5 years with positive TRAb. The TCR library was prepared using RNA isolated from PBMCs. Sequencing used peripheral blood mononuclear cells (PBMCs), obtained when the disease was refractory, from a patient treated with antithyroid drugs. The receptors originated from a female donor with Graves disease.

The chain uses TRBV13 and TRBJ2-4, with TRBD2 identical over 8 bases. The V segment lost 3 bases and the J segment 1 base; nucleotides outside the gene matches: 5. The germline gives CDR1 PRHDT, CDR2 FYEKMQ (reference sequence). The CDR3 runs to 16 residues. In nucleotides, the CDR3 is TGTGCCAGCAGCTTTGGAGCGGGAGAGGCCAAAAACATTCAGTACTTC. Its protein is CASSFGAGEAKNIQYF.

The rearrangement uses TRBV24-1 and TRBJ1-4; D ambiguous. The CDR3 covers 15 residues. Trimming took off 3 bases at V and 4 bases at J, with 11 bases between the two ends. Germline V lookup: CDR1 KGHDR, CDR2 SFDVKD. CDR3 residues: CATSDRGGLNEKLFF. CDR3 DNA: TGTGCCACCAGTGATAGAGGCGGTCTTAATGAAAAACTGTTTTTT.

The CDR3 here is CASSSPGLAINEQYF. The DNA for the CDR3 is TGTGCCAGCAGTTCCCCGGGACTAGCCATCAACGAGCAGTACTTC. The chain links TRBV6-2 or TRBV6-3 to TRBJ2-7, with 9 nucleotides matching TRBD2. The trim removed 4 bases at V and 5 bases at J, leaving 9 bases unmatched. The CDR3 is 15 amino acids. The germline V gene has CDR1 MNHEY and CDR2 SVGEGT.

This clonotype has a count of ten or more. The CDR3 DNA reads as TGTGCCAGCAGTTTCGGAGGGAGCGGTGAGACCCAGTACTTC. Translation: CASSFGGSGETQYF. The rearrangement uses TRBV12-3 or TRBV12-4 and TRBJ2-5, with D possibly TRBD2 on 6 matching bases. The ends were cut back, 3 bases at V and 5 bases at J, with 13 bases in the middle. The CDR3 is 14 residues long.

This clonotype was detected many times. The chain employs TRBV20-1 and TRBJ2-7; unclear D gene. The CDR3 length is 14 residues. The V and J ends lost 3 bases and 6 bases respectively, with 18 bases between them. Germline CDR1 DFQATT, CDR2 SNEGSKA (reference sequence). The CDR3, as DNA: TGCAGTGCTAGGAAGCGCGGTCAAACTGGCGAGCAGTACTTC. This translates into CSARKRGQTGEQYF.

The chain carries TRBV20-1 and TRBJ2-3, with D unresolved. From germline, CDR1 is DFQATT and CDR2 SNEGSKA (reference sequence). Trimming removed 2 bases from V and 0 bases from J, with 12 bases in between. The CDR3 is made up of 15 amino acids. CDR3 amino acids: CSARTSEASTDTQYF. In DNA form, the CDR3 reads TGCAGTGCTAGAACTTCGGAAGCTAGCACAGATACGCAGTATTTT.

This clonotype was seen ten or more times. The chain combines TRBV27 with TRBJ1-2; TRBD1 might be the D (5 bases). This CDR3 is built from 14 residues. The germline V gene has CDR1 MNHEY and CDR2 SMNVEV (reference sequence). The germline V and J ends were trimmed by 3 bases and 4 bases, with 12 bases remaining between them. This chain's CDR3 is CASSLNRQSYGYTF. DNA for the CDR3: TGTGCCAGCAGTTTGAATCGACAGTCCTATGGCTACACCTTC.

The CDR3 reads CASSYLASSGANNEQFF. The CDR3 DNA follows: TGTGCCAGCAGTTACCTTGCCTCTAGCGGGGCCAACAATGAGCAGTTCTTC. The chain couples TRBV6-5 to TRBJ2-1; 9 nucleotides match TRBD2. The CDR3 is made up of 17 amino acids. V shed 2 bases, J shed 5 bases, and the junction held 10 bases outside the gene matches. Germline V CDR1 and CDR2: MNHEY, SVGAGI.

The CDR3 spells CASSIGGQATEAFF. The CDR3 DNA reads TGTGCCAGTAGTATTGGGGGACAGGCCACTGAAGCTTTCTTT. The rearrangement uses TRBV19 and TRBJ1-1; 8 nucleotides line up with TRBD1. The CDR3 has 14 amino acids. V lost 3 bases, J lost 4 bases, and 4 bases stayed unmatched. CDR1 is LNHDA and CDR2 is SQIVND in the germline V gene (reference sequence).

The chain has TRBV6-5 and TRBJ1-1; maybe TRBD1 (5 bases). The V end lost 1 base, the J end lost 7 bases, and 16 bases lay between the germline ends. The germline V gene encodes CDR1 MNHEY and CDR2 SVGAGI. The CDR3 spans 15 residues. CDR3 sequence (DNA): TGTGCCAGCAGTTACTATACAGGTCCCTTAGGTGAAGCTTTCTTT. It yields the protein CASSYYTGPLGEAFF.